What follows are 12 T cell receptor beta chains derived from one specimen sequenced in a study of identical twins (dated by TCRdb to the mid-2010s). The library was produced with 5' RACE. The sample was run on an Illumina HiSeq 2000. TCRdb reprocessed the public reads (quality trimming at Q25 with fastp, clone calling with MiXCR) and kept in-frame beta chains. Each CDR3 protein appears once, grouped with its most common genes and DNA. The sample data list hundreds of thousands of distinct CDR3 sequences, and more than 20% of these were observed just once. The top ten hold about 2.9% of the sample. The same data also contributed to another study, on T cells expressing NK-cell markers.

The material sequenced was CD4+ T cells sorted from blood. The source of these receptors is a woman aged 18-29 years in good health.

This clonotype appeared a few times. V gene TRBV12-3 or TRBV12-4 combines with J gene TRBJ2-5; D not certain. Trimming left V 3 bases short and J 5 bases short, with 13 bases between. The CDR3 is 14 residues long. The DNA for the CDR3 is TGTGCCAGCAGTTTCGGAGATAGAAGGGAGACCCAGTACTTC. As protein: CASSFGDRRETQYF.

This chain connects TRBV7-2 to TRBJ2-5; D is uncertain. The CDR3 has 14 residues. Between the trimmed V and J ends, which lost 2 bases and 2 bases, there was a span of 9 bases. Germline V gene lookup returns CDR1 SGHTA and CDR2 FQGNSA. The CDR3 is CASSLRDQQETQYF. The CDR3 nucleotides are TGTGCCAGCAGCTTAAGAGATCAACAAGAGACCCAGTACTTC.

The V gene is TRBV5-4, the J gene TRBJ2-3; perhaps TRBD2 as D (6 bases). Germline V gene sequence: CDR1 SGHNT, CDR2 YYREEE (reference sequence). The CDR3 runs 16 residues. Trimming shortened V by 0 bases and J by 2 bases, and 13 bases separated the two germline ends. The CDR3 coding sequence is TGTGCCAGCAGCTTGGCTCAGCGGGCCTACACAGATACGCAGTATTTT. Translating it yields CASSLAQRAYTDTQYF.

The rearrangement uses TRBV29-1 and TRBJ2-1, with 8 positions matching TRBD1. V lost 3 bases to trimming and J lost 8 bases; unmatched junction nucleotides: 3. CDR1 is SQVTM and CDR2 is ANQGSEA in the germline V gene. CDR3 length: 12 residues. This chain's CDR3 is CSVEQGAYEQFF. The DNA for the CDR3 is TGCAGCGTTGAGCAGGGGGCATATGAGCAGTTCTTC.

A few counts support this clonotype. This chain uses TRBV5-4 with TRBJ2-5, with D perhaps matching TRBD1 (7 bases). Germline loops: CDR1 SGHNT, CDR2 YYREEE (reference sequence). The CDR3 has 17 residues. V was clipped by 4 bases and J by 4 bases, with 23 bases between them. In nucleotides, the CDR3 is TGTGCCAGCAGCCCCTCCTCCGGGACAGTCGGGGGAGAGACCCAGTACTTC. This sequence encodes CASSPSSGTVGGETQYF.

The sample holds many counts of this clonotype. The gene calls are TRBV7-9 and TRBJ2-3; D unclear. Germline V gene lookup returns CDR1 SEHNR and CDR2 FQNEAQ (reference sequence). The V end lost 4 bases, the J end lost 0 bases, and 11 bases lay between the germline ends. This CDR3 has 15 amino acids. Here the CDR3 DNA reads TGTGCCAGCAGCTCAGACTCTTCTAGCACAGATACGCAGTATTTT. As protein: CASSSDSSSTDTQYF.

This clonotype was seen only a few times. This chain connects TRBV6-1 to TRBJ1-2; D is ambiguous. The length of the CDR3 is 14 residues. V was cut by 6 bases and J by 7 bases, with 18 bases left in between. Germline CDR1 MNHNS, CDR2 SASEGT. CDR3 nucleotides: TGTGCCAGCAGCACCCACCACGGGAATCGTGGCTACACCTTC. This encodes CASSTHHGNRGYTF.

The J gene is TRBJ2-2, the V gene TRBV5-1; D uncertain. The CDR3 runs to 13 residues. Per the germline V gene, CDR1 is SGHRS and CDR2 is YFSETQ. V shed 4 bases and J shed 2 bases, with 6 bases lying between them. DNA of the CDR3: TGCGCCAGCAGCCAGAGTAACACCGGGGAGCTGTTTTTT. It translates to CASSQSNTGELFF.

This chain joins TRBV18 and TRBJ1-5; D is ambiguous. The length of the CDR3 is 15 residues. CDR1 KGHSH and CDR2 LQKENI come from the germline V gene. V gave up 6 bases and J gave up 2 bases, with 14 bases separating them. The CDR3 DNA reads as TGTGCCAGCTCTCCAATCGAAGGCGGCAATCAGCCCCAGCATTTT. Encoded protein: CASSPIEGGNQPQHF. The full variable domain, with the rest looked up from reference TRBV18 and TRBJ1-5, is NAGVMQNPRHLVRRRGQEARLRCSPMKGHSHVYWYRQLPEEGLKFMVYLQKENIIDESGMPKERFSAEFPKEGPSILRIQQVVRGDSAAYFCASSPIEGGNQPQHFGDGTRLSIL.

This clonotype has a handful of counts. The genes are TRBV7-2 and TRBJ2-2; D call uncertain. The CDR3 is made up of 14 amino acids. Per germline, CDR1 SGHTA and CDR2 FQGNSA. The ends were cut back, 2 bases at V and 6 bases at J, with 10 bases in the middle. CDR3 bases: TGTGCCAGCAGCTTACATTTGAGTTCCGGGGAGCTGTTTTTT. Translation: CASSLHLSSGELFF. Variable domain in full (rest from reference TRBV7-2 and TRBJ2-2): GAGVSQSPSNKVTEKGKDVELRCDPISGHTALYWYRQSLGQGLEFLIYFQGNSAPDKSGLPSDRFSAERTGGSVSTLTIQRTQQEDSAVYLCASSLHLSSGELFFGEGSRLTVL.

This chain joins TRBV6-2 or TRBV6-3 and TRBJ2-5; 8 bases map to TRBD2. V lost 2 bases, J lost 5 bases, and 7 bases stayed unmatched. This CDR3 has 15 amino acids. Germline CDR1 reads MNHEY; CDR2 reads SVGEGT. The chain's CDR3 is CASSYGGRPRETQYF. The DNA of the CDR3 is TGTGCCAGCAGTTACGGCGGGAGGCCCAGGGAGACCCAGTACTTC.

The chain uses TRBV19 and TRBJ2-1, with D perhaps TRBD2 (6 bases). The CDR3 contains 12 residues. V dropped 3 bases and J dropped 10 bases, with 10 bases sitting between them. Germline CDR1 LNHDA, CDR2 SQIVND (reference sequence). The CDR3 region is CASSIVLAEQFF. In DNA form, the CDR3 reads TGTGCCAGTAGTATTGTGCTAGCGGAGCAGTTCTTC. The variable domain in full, completed from reference TRBV19 and TRBJ2-1, reads DGGITQSPKYLFRKEGQNVTLSCEQNLNHDAMYWYRQDPGQGLRLIYYSQIVNDFQKGDIAEGYSVSREKKESFPLTVTSAQKNPTAFYLCASSIVLAEQFFGPGTRLTVL.